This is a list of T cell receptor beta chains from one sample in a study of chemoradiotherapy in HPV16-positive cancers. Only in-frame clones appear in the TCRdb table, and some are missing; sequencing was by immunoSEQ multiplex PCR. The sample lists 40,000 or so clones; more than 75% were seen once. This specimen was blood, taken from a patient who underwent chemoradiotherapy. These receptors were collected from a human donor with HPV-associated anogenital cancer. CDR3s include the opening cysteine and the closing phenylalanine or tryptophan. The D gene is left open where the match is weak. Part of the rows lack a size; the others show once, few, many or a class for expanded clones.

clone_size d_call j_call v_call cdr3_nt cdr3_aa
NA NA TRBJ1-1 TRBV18 TGTGCCAGCTCACCATTTGGCCAGGGTATGTTTGCTTTCTTT CASSPFGQGMFAFF
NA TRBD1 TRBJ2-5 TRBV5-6 TGTGCCAGCAGCCGTCGGACAGGCGGTCCGGAGACCCAGTACTTC CASSRRTGGPETQYF
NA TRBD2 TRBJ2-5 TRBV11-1 TGTGCCAGCAGCTTACGCGGGGGGACGCAAGAGACCCAGTACTTC CASSLRGGTQETQYF
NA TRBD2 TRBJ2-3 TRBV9 TGTGCCAGCAGCCTGAGCGGGGTGAGAGATACGCAGTATTTT CASSLSGVRDTQYF
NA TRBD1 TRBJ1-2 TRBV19 TGTGCCAGTAGTTCCGGGGGACAGCCTGCAGGCTACACCTTC CASSSGGQPAGYTF
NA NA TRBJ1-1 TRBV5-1 TGCGCCAGCAGCACAGGACAGCTACAAGCTTTCTTT CASSTGQLQAFF
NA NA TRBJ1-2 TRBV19 TGTGCCAGTAGTCAAGGGACGGGGAACAAGGCTAACTATGGCTACACCTTC CASSQGTGNKANYGYTF
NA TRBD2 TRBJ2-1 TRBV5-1 TGCGCCAGCAGCTTGGGGCGGCGGGGGGGCCGCAATGAGCAGTTCTTC CASSLGRRGGRNEQFF
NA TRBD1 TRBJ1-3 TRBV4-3 TGCGCCAGCAGCCAAACAAGTCAGGGGGCTGGAAACACCATATATTTT CASSQTSQGAGNTIYF
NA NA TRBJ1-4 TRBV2 TGTGCCAGCAGTGCTGACAATGAAAAACTGTTTTTT CASSADNEKLFF
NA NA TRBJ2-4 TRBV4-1 TGCGCCAGCAGCCAAGTCGCTCAGGGGAACATTCAGTACTTC CASSQVAQGNIQYF
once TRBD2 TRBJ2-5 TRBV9 TGTGCCAGCAGCGTCCCCATTGATGGCCAGCGGGGGACCCAAGAGACCCAGTACTTC CASSVPIDGQRGTQETQYF
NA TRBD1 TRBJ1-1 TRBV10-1 TGCGCCAGCAGTGAGGGACAGGGGGCGGACACTGAAGCTTTCTTT CASSEGQGADTEAFF
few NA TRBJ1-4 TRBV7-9 TGTGCCAGCAGCTTCAGTGCAAATGAAAAACTGTTTTTT CASSFSANEKLFF
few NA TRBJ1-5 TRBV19 TGTGCCAGTAGTATAGAGGGACTGCTGAATCAGCCCCAGCATTTT CASSIEGLLNQPQHF
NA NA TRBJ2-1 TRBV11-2 TGTGCCAGCAGCTTGGCCTCCTTAGCTGAGCAGTTCTTC CASSLASLAEQFF
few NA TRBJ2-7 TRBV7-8 TGTGCCAGCAGCTTAGGGTTCTGGGATTTAGTCTACGAGCAGTACTTC CASSLGFWDLVYEQYF
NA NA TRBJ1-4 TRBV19 TGTGCCAGTAGTATTGGGGGCCAACTGTTTTTT CASSIGGQLFF
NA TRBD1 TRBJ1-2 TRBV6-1 TGTGCCAGCAGTGGGGGGACAGGGGCCGCCTCTAACTATGGCTACACCTTC CASSGGTGAASNYGYTF
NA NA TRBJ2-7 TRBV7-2 TGTGCCAGCAGCTTAGAAGGGAGTGAGGGAGGCTACGAGCAGTACTTC CASSLEGSEGGYEQYF
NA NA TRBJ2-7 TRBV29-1 TGCAGCGTTAGGGGGGGGAGGACCTACGAGCAGTACTTC CSVRGGRTYEQYF
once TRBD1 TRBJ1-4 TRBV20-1 TGCAGTGCTAGGACAGGGGAGGGACTGTTTTTT CSARTGEGLFF
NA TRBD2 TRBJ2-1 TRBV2 TGTGCCAGCACTAGCTCGGCGGGGACTAACAATGAGCAGTTCTTC CASTSSAGTNNEQFF
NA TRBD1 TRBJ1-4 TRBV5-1 TGCGCCAGCAGCGGAGGACAGGGGTCTTTTGAAAAACTGTTTTTT CASSGGQGSFEKLFF
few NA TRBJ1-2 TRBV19 TGTGCCAGTAGTTCCTCCGACAGGCCGGGCGGCTACACCTTC CASSSSDRPGGYTF
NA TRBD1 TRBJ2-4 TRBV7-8 TGTGCCAGCAGCTTATCCCCTAGGGGGCGCGGCAAAAACATTCAGTACTTC CASSLSPRGRGKNIQYF
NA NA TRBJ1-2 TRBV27 TGTGCCAGCAGTTTAGAAGGGAGGGCGGTCTATGGCTACACCTTC CASSLEGRAVYGYTF
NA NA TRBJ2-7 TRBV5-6 TGTGCCAGCAGCCTGCGCCACGAGCAGTACTTC CASSLRHEQYF
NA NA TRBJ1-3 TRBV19 TGTGCCAGTAGACCGAGTGGACGCTCTGGAAACACCATATATTTT CASRPSGRSGNTIYF
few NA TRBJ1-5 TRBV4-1 TGCGCCAGCAGCCATGACCACGGACAGCGCCCACAGCCCCAGCATTTT CASSHDHGQRPQPQHF
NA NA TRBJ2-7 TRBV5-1 TGCGCCAGCAGCTTGAGGCAGGGAGGCTACGAGCAGTACTTC CASSLRQGGYEQYF
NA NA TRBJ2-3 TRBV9 TGTGCCAGCACCGGGCGGGGAGGCACAGATACGCAGTATTTT CASTGRGGTDTQYF
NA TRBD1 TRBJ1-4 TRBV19 TGTGCCAGTAGGCCGCCGGGACAGGTTAATGAAAAACTGTTTTTT CASRPPGQVNEKLFF
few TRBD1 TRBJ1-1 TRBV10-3 TGTGCCATCAGGGCGGGACAGCGGAACACTGAAGCTTTCTTT CAIRAGQRNTEAFF
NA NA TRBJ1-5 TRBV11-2 TGTGCCAGCATCCGGGGGGGCAGGAATCAGCCCCAGCATTTT CASIRGGRNQPQHF
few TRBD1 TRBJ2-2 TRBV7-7 TGTGCCAGCAGCTTAGAAGGGACAGGGGTGTCCGGGGAGCTGTTTTTT CASSLEGTGVSGELFF
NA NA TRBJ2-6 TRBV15 TGTGCCACCAGCAGAGATTTTAAGGTCTCTGGGGCCAACGTCCTGACTTTC CATSRDFKVSGANVLTF
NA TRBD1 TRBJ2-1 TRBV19 TGTGCCAGTAGTACGGGACAGGGGGCGTACAATGAGCAGTTCTTC CASSTGQGAYNEQFF
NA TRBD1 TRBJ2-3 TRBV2 TGTGCCAGCAGTGGGCAGGGGGCGAGAGATACGCAGTATTTT CASSGQGARDTQYF
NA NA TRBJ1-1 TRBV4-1 TGCGCCAGCAGCCGCCGGGACATGAACACTGAAGCTTTCTTT CASSRRDMNTEAFF
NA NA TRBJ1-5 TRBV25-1 TGTGCCAGCAGACTCCCAGACAAGCCGGATCAGCCCCAGCATTTT CASRLPDKPDQPQHF
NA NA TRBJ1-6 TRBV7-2 TGTGCCAGCAGCTCAGGGCAGGCTAGCTCCTATAATTCACCCCTCCACTTT CASSSGQASSYNSPLHF
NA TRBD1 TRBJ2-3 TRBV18 TGTGCCAGCTTACCCGGGACAGTACTAGGGGCGGATACGCAGTATTTT CASLPGTVLGADTQYF
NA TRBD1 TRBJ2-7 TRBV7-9 TGTGCCCCTTCACCGATGCCGGGACAGGGGGCCGGATCCTACGAGCAGTACTTC CAPSPMPGQGAGSYEQYF
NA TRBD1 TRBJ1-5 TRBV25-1 TGTGCCAGCAGTGCCGCGGGACAGGGAGACCAGCCCCAGCATTTT CASSAAGQGDQPQHF
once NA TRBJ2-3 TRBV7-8 TGTGCCAGCAGCCCAGTGGTGTCAGATACGCAGTATTTT CASSPVVSDTQYF